This record covers a single T cell receptor (beta chain). These data come from a study of cytomegalovirus exposure and HLA in healthy donors. Primers included in the PCR were 60 Vbeta and 13 Jbeta primers. Using immunoSEQ multiplex PCR, the repertoire was profiled, and TCRdb retains in-frame clones only, with some absent. Among 50,000 to 65,000 clones, around 70% were seen once, and the ten largest hold nearly 3%. V was clipped by 2 bases and J by 4 bases; unmatched bases: 9. The CDR3 consists of 15 residues. Germline V gene lookup returns CDR1 GTSNPN and CDR2 SVGIG (reference sequence). This receptor was identified in a man younger than 35 in good health and CMV-seronegative. This chain links TRBV30 with TRBJ1-2, with 8 bases that match TRBD1. Sequencing input: PBMCs. This CDR3 reads CAWSPRQGTTYGYTF. The DNA of the CDR3 is TGTGCCTGGAGTCCACGACAGGGGACTACCTATGGCTACACCTTC.